The 19 T cell receptor beta chains in this list originate from one sample, sequenced in a study of blood T cell repertoires in COVID-19. Sequenced by immunoSEQ multiplex PCR; TCRdb stores in-frame clones only, minus some. The repertoire holds 400,000 to 450,000 clones, around nine tenths seen once, with 0.7% to 1% in the top ten. The material sequenced was peripheral blood. The receptors were gathered from a man aged 18 to 35 with COVID-19, enrolled during active disease.

V and J are TRBV12-5 and TRBJ2-5, with a weak D call TRBD2 (6 bases). This CDR3 is 14 amino acids long. The V gene lost 6 bases and the J gene lost 5 bases, with 16 bases spanning the gap. Germline V CDR1 and CDR2: LGHNT, FRNRAP. The CDR3 DNA reads as TGTGCTAGTGGCCCGCAGGAGGGGCGGGAGACCCAGTACTTC. It encodes CASGPQEGRETQYF.

The chain combines TRBV5-1 with TRBJ2-3, with 8 bases aligning to TRBD2. Germline values: CDR1 SGHRS, CDR2 YFSETQ. The CDR3 is 15 amino acids. Germline trimming cut 2 bases from V and 2 bases from J; bases unmatched to any gene: 4. Written as DNA, the CDR3 is TGCGCCAGCAGCTTAATGACTAGCGACACAGATACGCAGTATTTT. This sequence encodes CASSLMTSDTDTQYF. The entire variable domain, with the rest obtained from reference TRBV5-1 and TRBJ2-3, is as follows: KAGVTQTPRYLIKTRGQQVTLSCSPISGHRSVSWYQQTPGQGLQFLFEYFSETQRNKGNFPGRFSGRQFSNSRSEMNVSTLELGDSALYLCASSLMTSDTDTQYFGPGTRLTVL.

V is TRBV29-1 and J is TRBJ2-2; the D gene is possibly TRBD1 (5 bases). Germline CDR1 and CDR2: SQVTM and ANQGSEA. The CDR3 is made up of 12 amino acids. V lost 3 bases and J lost 4, with 6 bases in between. The chain's CDR3 is CSVETVTGELFF. The CDR3 DNA is TGCAGCGTTGAGACAGTCACCGGGGAGCTGTTTTTT.

V and J are TRBV21-1 and TRBJ2-2; the table's D call of TRBD1 was not tested on the DNA. TRBV21-1 is a listed pseudogene. The CDR3 consists of 18 residues. The CDR3 DNA follows: TGTGCCAGCAGCCTAGCCCGCTTGGACAGGCCGAACACCGGGGAGCTGTTTTTT. Translation: CASSLARLDRPNTGELFF.

This chain uses TRBV6-5 with TRBJ1-1; 8 positions match TRBD1. Germline CDR1 MNHEY, CDR2 SVGAGI. The length of the CDR3 is 14 residues. V trimming: 4 bases; J trimming: 5 bases; junction bases outside the gene matches: 6. CDR3 coding DNA: TGTGCCAGCAGTTCCGACAGGGGAAAGACTGAAGCTTTCTTT. Protein: CASSSDRGKTEAFF.

The chain combines TRBV24-1 with TRBJ2-3; D may be TRBD2 (5 bases). The CDR3 totals 14 residues. CDR1 is KGHDR and CDR2 is SFDVKD in the germline V gene. Deletions cut 8 bases from V and 0 bases from J, with 11 bases between. This chain's CDR3 is CATKSGTSTDTQYF. In nucleotides, the CDR3 is TGTGCCACCAAGAGCGGAACTAGCACAGATACGCAGTATTTT.

The V and J genes are TRBV27 and TRBJ2-3; D is uncertain. V was pared by 0 bases and J by 4 bases, with 8 bases between. CDR3 length: 14 amino acids. The germline V gene has CDR1 MNHEY and CDR2 SMNVEV (reference sequence). The CDR3 region has the DNA TGTGCCAGCAGTTTATCTGCCCTAGCAGATACGCAGTATTTT. Its translation: CASSLSALADTQYF.

The V call is TRBV12-3 or TRBV12-4, the J call TRBJ2-1, with D possibly being TRBD2 (6 bases). This CDR3 is 13 amino acids long. V was clipped by 6 bases and J by 10 bases, with 16 bases between them. The chain's CDR3 is CASSIRGREEQFF. The CDR3 bases are TGTGCCAGCAGCATTCGGGGCCGGGAGGAGCAGTTCTTC.

The chain combines TRBV19 with TRBJ2-2; a possible D gene is TRBD1 (5 bases). Germline V lookup: CDR1 LNHDA, CDR2 SQIVND (reference sequence). The CDR3 runs to 14 residues. Trimming left V 7 bases short and J 2 bases short, with 11 bases between. CDR3 in amino acids: CASKWTYNTGELFF. CDR3 nucleotide sequence: TGTGCCAGTAAATGGACATATAACACCGGGGAGCTGTTTTTT.

V gene TRBV5-1 combines with J gene TRBJ2-2, with D perhaps TRBD1 (6 bases). V dropped 0 bases and J dropped 5 bases, with 17 bases sitting between them. The V gene's germline CDR1 is SGHRS and CDR2 YFSETQ. The CDR3 is 17 residues long. For the CDR3, the DNA is TGCGCCAGCAGCTTGGATACGCAGGGGTTTTCGACCGGGGAGCTGTTTTTT. Translated, it gives CASSLDTQGFSTGELFF.

In nucleotides, the CDR3 is TGTGCCAGCAGCTCTCGAGCCGGGTCGGGGGGTTACGAGCAGTACTTC. Its protein product is CASSSRAGSGGYEQYF. V usage is TRBV3-1 (or the pseudogene TRBV3-2) and J usage is TRBJ2-7, with 7 bases identical to TRBD2. The germline CDR1 and CDR2 sequences are LGHDT and YNNKEL (reference sequence). There are 16 residues in the CDR3. V lost 5 bases to trimming and J lost 4 bases; unmatched junction nucleotides: 14.

The chain is built from TRBV12-5 and TRBJ2-7, with TRBD2 identical over 8 bases. V lost 1 base, J lost 3 bases, and 2 bases stayed unmatched. Germline V CDR1 and CDR2: LGHNT, FRNRAP. The CDR3 runs to 14 residues. The CDR3 bases are TGTGCTAGTGGTTTGGGGACTAGCAGCTACGAGCAGTACTTC. Translating gives CASGLGTSSYEQYF.

This sequence joins TRBV24-1 and TRBJ2-4; D is unresolved. This CDR3 is built from 13 residues. The germline CDR1 and CDR2 sequences are KGHDR and SFDVKD. The V end lost 12 bases, the J end lost 6 bases, and 17 bases lay between the germline ends. In DNA, the CDR3 is TGTGCCCCCACTGGCATTGAGGCAAACATTCAGTACTTC. Its protein product is CAPTGIEANIQYF.

The DNA of the CDR3 is TGTGCCAGCAGCTTAGATGGCGGAACCCGGCAGCCCCAGCATTTT. This codes for CASSLDGGTRQPQHF. The rearrangement uses TRBV7-8 and TRBJ1-5; D ambiguous. V was clipped by 1 base and J by 7 bases, with 14 bases between them. Per germline, CDR1 SGHVS and CDR2 FQNEAQ. The CDR3 is 15 amino acids.

V is TRBV6-5 and J is TRBJ1-1; 7 positions match TRBD1. This CDR3 contains 14 residues. J was trimmed by 0 bases and V by 6 bases; bases with no gene match: 4. Germline CDR1 and CDR2: MNHEY and SVGAGI. In DNA form, the CDR3 reads TGTGCCAGCAGACTGGGGACAGTGAACACTGAAGCTTTCTTT. Amino acids: CASRLGTVNTEAFF.

This chain connects TRBV3-1 (or the pseudogene TRBV3-2) to TRBJ1-1; a weak D match, TRBD1 (6 bases). Between the trimmed V and J ends, which lost 0 bases and 5 bases, there was a span of 10 bases. Germline V CDR1 and CDR2: LGHDT, YNNKEL (reference sequence). This CDR3 is 14 amino acids long. The DNA of the CDR3 is TGTGCCAGCAGCCAAGACCGGCAGGGGACTGAAGCTTTCTTT. This gives the protein CASSQDRQGTEAFF.

V and J are TRBV6-5 and TRBJ1-3; D not resolved. Germline loops: CDR1 MNHEY, CDR2 SVGAGI. The V and J ends lost 5 bases and 1 base respectively, with 9 bases between them. CDR3 size: 14 residues. The CDR3 region has the DNA TGTGCCAGCAGTCGGGTACGATCTGGAAACACCATATATTTT. It translates to CASSRVRSGNTIYF.

This chain links TRBV7-3 with TRBJ2-1; D not resolved. Trimming shortened V by 3 bases and J by 8 bases, and 8 bases separated the two germline ends. CDR3 length: 12 amino acids. CDR1 and CDR2 (germline): SGHTA, FQGTGA. The CDR3 loop is CASSFYGDEQFF. CDR3 DNA: TGTGCCAGCAGCTTTTACGGTGATGAGCAGTTCTTC.

The chain links TRBV7-2 to TRBJ2-1; no clear D. The CDR3 extends over 15 amino acids. V was shortened by 5 bases and J by 2 bases, with 13 bases between the two germline ends. CDR1 is SGHTA, CDR2 FQGNSA, per germline. The CDR3 nucleotides read TGTGCCAGCAGCCTCCTAGGCCTAACCTACAATGAGCAGTTCTTC. Encoded protein: CASSLLGLTYNEQFF.